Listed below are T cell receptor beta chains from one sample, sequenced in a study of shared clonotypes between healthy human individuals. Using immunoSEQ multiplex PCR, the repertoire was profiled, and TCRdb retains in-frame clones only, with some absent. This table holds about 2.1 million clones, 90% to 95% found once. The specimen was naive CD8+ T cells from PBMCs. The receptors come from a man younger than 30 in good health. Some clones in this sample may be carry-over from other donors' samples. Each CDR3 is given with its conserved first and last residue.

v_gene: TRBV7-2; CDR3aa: CASSLGAGGGEQYF
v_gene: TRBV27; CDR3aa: CASKGAKTQYF
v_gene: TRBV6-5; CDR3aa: CASSYGQSTDTQYF
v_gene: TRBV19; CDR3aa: CATEGTSGSLGYNEQFF
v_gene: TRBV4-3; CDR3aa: CASSQDLGPAGVETQYF
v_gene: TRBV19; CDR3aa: CASSMVAAYEQYF
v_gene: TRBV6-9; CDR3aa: CASRTWDRQNEQFF
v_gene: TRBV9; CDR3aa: CASSDPPRGRGYGYTF
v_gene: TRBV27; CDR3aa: CASSQGGVTEAFF
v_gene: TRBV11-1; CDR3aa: CASSRTSGRPNTYEQYF
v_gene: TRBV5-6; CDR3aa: CASSWDRSTGELFF
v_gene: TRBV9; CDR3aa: CASSVGQINTEAFF
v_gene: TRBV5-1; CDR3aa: CASRDTRGDEQYF
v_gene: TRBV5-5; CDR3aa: CASSLDSDRVYEQYF
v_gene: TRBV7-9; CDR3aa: CASSLGPYESYEQYF
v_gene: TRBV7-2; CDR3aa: CASSYTSELNTEAFF
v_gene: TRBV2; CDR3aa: CASSSSRYNEQFF
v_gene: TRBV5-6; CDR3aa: CASSFVGSPRNTIYF
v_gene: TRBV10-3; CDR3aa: CAISDVGVYNQPQHF
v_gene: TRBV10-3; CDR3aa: CAIRAATTGGQETQYF
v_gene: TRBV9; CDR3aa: CASSLRDITTEAFF
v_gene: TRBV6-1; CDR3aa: CASSDFGTDSYEQYF
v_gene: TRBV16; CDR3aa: CASSHGGPNEKLFF
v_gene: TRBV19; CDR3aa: CASSIRGGGGDEQYF
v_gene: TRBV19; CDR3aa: CATNPPDNYGYTF